This T cell receptor (beta chain) was sequenced in a study of type 1 regulatory T cells. TCRdb re-called the reads through MiXCR, storing one row per CDR3 protein. The sample includes approximately 23,000 distinct CDR3 sequences, 72% of them seen just once. The graft donor-derived T-allo10 cells reportedly recognize host alloantigens, are anergic, and suppress alloantigen-specifically. Remarks on this clonotype: What it recognizes is unknown.

The V gene lost 6 bases and the J gene lost 3 bases, with 14 bases spanning the gap. The CDR3 sequence is 14 residues long. CDR1 and CDR2 (germline): MDHEN, SYDVKM. Sequencing used cultured T cells, either the whole culture or a sorted T cell fraction (not recorded which). Described subset: Tr1-enriched cell product generated in vitro against host alloantigens. V and J are TRBV28 and TRBJ1-2, with D perhaps matching TRBD1 (6 bases). The TCR sequence derives from a human donor in good health. The CDR3 is CASRIGQTYYGYTF. Written as DNA, the CDR3 is TGTGCCAGCAGGATTGGACAGACCTACTATGGCTACACCTTC.